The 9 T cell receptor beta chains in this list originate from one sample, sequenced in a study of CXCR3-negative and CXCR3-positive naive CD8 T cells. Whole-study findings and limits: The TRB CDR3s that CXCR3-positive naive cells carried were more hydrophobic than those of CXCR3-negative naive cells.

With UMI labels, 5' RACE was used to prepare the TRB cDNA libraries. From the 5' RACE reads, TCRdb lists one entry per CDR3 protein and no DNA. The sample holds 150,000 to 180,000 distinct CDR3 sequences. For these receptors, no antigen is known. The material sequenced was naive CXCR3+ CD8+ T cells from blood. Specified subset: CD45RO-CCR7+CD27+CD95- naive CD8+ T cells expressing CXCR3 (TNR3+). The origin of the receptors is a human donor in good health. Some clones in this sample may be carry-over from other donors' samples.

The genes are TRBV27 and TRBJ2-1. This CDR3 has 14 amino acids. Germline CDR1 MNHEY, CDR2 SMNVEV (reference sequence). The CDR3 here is CASSLSWSTDEQFF.

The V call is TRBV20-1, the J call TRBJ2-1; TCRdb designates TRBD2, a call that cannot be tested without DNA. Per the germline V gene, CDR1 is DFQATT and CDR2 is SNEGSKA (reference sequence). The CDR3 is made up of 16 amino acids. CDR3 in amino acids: CSARPMTSGTLNEQFF.

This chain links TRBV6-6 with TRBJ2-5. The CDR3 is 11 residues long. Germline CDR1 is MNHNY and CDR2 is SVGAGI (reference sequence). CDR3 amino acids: CASSYGETQYF.

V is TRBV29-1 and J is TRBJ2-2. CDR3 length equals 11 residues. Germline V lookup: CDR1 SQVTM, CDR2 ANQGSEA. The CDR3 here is CSVDLIGELFF.

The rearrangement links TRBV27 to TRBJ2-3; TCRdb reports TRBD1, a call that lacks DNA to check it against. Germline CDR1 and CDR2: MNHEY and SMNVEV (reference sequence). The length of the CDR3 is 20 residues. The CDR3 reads CASSARGGKTNQDSTDTQYF.

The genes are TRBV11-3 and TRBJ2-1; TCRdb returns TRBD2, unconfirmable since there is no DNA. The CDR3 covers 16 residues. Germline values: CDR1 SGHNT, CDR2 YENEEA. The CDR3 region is CASSLDETGVDNEQFF. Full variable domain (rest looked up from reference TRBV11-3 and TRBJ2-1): EAGVVQSPRYKIIEKKQPVAFWCNPISGHNTLYWYLQNLGQGPELLIRYENEEAVDDSQLPKDRFSAERLKGVDSTLKIQPAELGDSAVYLCASSLDETGVDNEQFFGPGTRLTVL.

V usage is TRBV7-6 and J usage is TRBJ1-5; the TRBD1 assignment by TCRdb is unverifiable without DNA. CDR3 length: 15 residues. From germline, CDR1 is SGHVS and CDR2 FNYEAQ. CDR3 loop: CASSLAGTSNQPQHF.

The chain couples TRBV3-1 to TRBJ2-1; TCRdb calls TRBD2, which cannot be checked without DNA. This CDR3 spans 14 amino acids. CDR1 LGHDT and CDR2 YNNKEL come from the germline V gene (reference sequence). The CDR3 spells CASSQAGGANEQFF.

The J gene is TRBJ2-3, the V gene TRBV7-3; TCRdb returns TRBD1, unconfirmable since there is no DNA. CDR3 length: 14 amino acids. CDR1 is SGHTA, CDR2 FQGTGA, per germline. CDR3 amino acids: CASSSGGSTDTQYF.